The clone carrying this T cell receptor (beta chain) was found a few times. What it recognizes is unknown. The entry originates in a study of long-term antiretroviral therapy in people with HIV. Between the trimmed V and J ends, which lost 4 bases and 4 bases, there was a span of 15 bases. Germline CDR1 is SNHLY and CDR2 is FYNNEI. This CDR3 contains 15 residues. General study points: Whereas controls had wider CDR3 length ranges, HIV repertoires had narrower ones.

It was in the United States that all participants with HIV were treated. The run of the v3.0 immunoSEQ assay was at survey level. The study targeted about 40,000-55,000 T-cell genomes per sample in sequencing. Profiling relied on immunoSEQ multiplex PCR, and the TCRdb table lists in-frame clones only, not all of them. The sample includes approximately 13,000 clones, 75% to 85% seen only once; the top ten take around 18%. The rearrangement links TRBV2 to TRBJ2-3, with D perhaps given as TRBD1 or TRBD2 (5 bases each). The specimen comprised unsorted PBMCs, sampled 1.3 years before starting antiretroviral therapy. This receptor was taken from a man aged 35 to 55 with HIV. The CDR3 reads CASSGPSRGADTQYF. The CDR3 DNA is TGTGCCAGCAGTGGCCCTAGCAGAGGGGCAGATACGCAGTATTTT.